The 25 T cell receptor beta chains reported below all come from one sample, sequenced in a study of shared clonotypes between healthy human individuals (dated by TCRdb to the early 2020s). The method was the immunoSEQ multiplex PCR assay. The table comes from immuneACCESS by way of TCRdb, which keeps in-frame sequences with V and J called. Part of the clones is missing from these tables; in studies checked, under half for an unresolved V gene and the rest for unknown reasons. The sample table contains 450,000 to 600,000 clones; only one count was recorded for 79% of them. The ten largest clones add up to approximately 12% of the sample. Input material: PBMCs. These receptors came from a woman between 35 and 50 years old in good health. Some clones in this sample may be carry-over from other donors' samples.

This sequence joins TRBV28 and TRBJ1-2, with 9 bases that match TRBD1. This CDR3 is 14 amino acids long. Trimming at V came to 5 bases and at J to 5 bases, leaving 6 bases not matched to a gene. In germline, CDR1 is MDHEN, CDR2 SYDVKM. CDR3 sequence (DNA): TGTGCCAGCAGTCCTCCGACAGGGGGATATGGCTACACCTTC. This gives the protein CASSPPTGGYGYTF.

In this sample, this clone turned up a few times. The chain combines TRBV28 with TRBJ1-5; TRBD1 is a possible D gene (5 bases). The CDR3 contains 13 residues. Germline-derived CDR1 and CDR2 are MDHEN and SYDVKM. Trimming removed 8 bases from V and 4 bases from J, with 12 bases in between. The DNA of the CDR3 is TGTGCCAGCTCGGACACTCAAAATCAGCCCCAGCATTTT. Translated: CASSDTQNQPQHF.

CDR3 bases: TGTGCCAGCAGTGAACACAGGGGAGGGCAGTACTTC. This gives the protein CASSEHRGGQYF. The V gene is TRBV6-1, the J gene TRBJ2-7; possibly TRBD1 for D (7 bases). The V gene's germline CDR1 is MNHNS and CDR2 SASEGT. This CDR3 has 12 residues. V was trimmed by 2 bases and J by 9 bases, leaving 11 bases between them.

CDR3 sequence: CASRQTGTINQPQHF. The CDR3 DNA follows: TGTGCCAGCCGTCAGACAGGGACGATCAATCAGCCCCAGCATTTT. The chain combines TRBV28 with TRBJ1-5; 7 nucleotides agree with TRBD1. J lost 3 bases, V lost 8 bases, and 10 bases had no gene match. The CDR3 totals 15 residues. From germline, CDR1 is MDHEN and CDR2 SYDVKM.

This clone was seen more than once but under ten times. The chain couples TRBV6-6 to TRBJ1-5; possibly TRBD1 for D (6 bases). The CDR3 has 13 amino acids. V was trimmed by 4 bases and J by 4 bases, leaving 8 bases between them. Per the germline V gene, CDR1 is MNHNY and CDR2 is SVGAGI (reference sequence). Here the CDR3 DNA reads TGTGCCAGCAGTTGGGGGGCTAATCAGCCCCAGCATTTT. This sequence encodes CASSWGANQPQHF.

This clone was seen at least ten times. This sequence joins TRBV5-1 and TRBJ2-7; TRBD2 matches 12 bases. Germline trimming cut 1 base from V and 0 bases from J; bases unmatched to any gene: 5. Germline-derived CDR1 and CDR2 are SGHRS and YFSETQ. The length of the CDR3 is 17 residues. This CDR3 reads CASSLTSGGFSSYEQYF. DNA for the CDR3: TGCGCCAGCAGCTTGACTAGCGGGGGGTTCAGCTCCTACGAGCAGTACTTC.

This chain links TRBV28 with TRBJ2-6; 10 bases map to TRBD1. The length of the CDR3 is 17 residues. Trimming cost V 6 bases and J 1 base; bases outside gene matches: 6. Germline V gene data show CDR1 as MDHEN and CDR2 as SYDVKM. This CDR3 is CASRPGQGFSGANVLTF. DNA of the CDR3: TGTGCCAGCAGGCCGGGACAGGGGTTTTCTGGGGCCAACGTCCTGACTTTC.

The chain uses TRBV7-8 and TRBJ2-3; the D gene is possibly TRBD2 (6 bases). In germline, CDR1 is SGHVS, CDR2 FQNEAQ. The CDR3 covers 13 residues. The germline V and J ends were trimmed by 8 bases and 2 bases, with 11 bases remaining between them. The CDR3 DNA follows: TGTGCCAGCGGGAGGCCCAACACAGATACGCAGTATTTT. Amino acids: CASGRPNTDTQYF.

The V call is TRBV18, the J call TRBJ2-2, with D unresolved. This CDR3 contains 16 residues. Germline loops: CDR1 KGHSH, CDR2 LQKENI. V gave up 1 base and J gave up 0 bases, with 9 bases separating them. CDR3 nucleotide sequence: TGTGCCAGCTCACCACTGTACACAGCGAACACCGGGGAGCTGTTTTTT. This codes for CASSPLYTANTGELFF.

The rearrangement links TRBV29-1 to TRBJ2-7; 12 bases match TRBD2. Germline values: CDR1 SQVTM, CDR2 ANQGSEA. CDR3 size: 14 residues. Germline trimming cut 4 bases from V and 1 base from J; bases unmatched to any gene: 2. The DNA of the CDR3 is TGCAGCGTTGCCGGGACTAGCGGGTCCTACGAGCAGTACTTC. This sequence encodes CSVAGTSGSYEQYF.

This rearrangement joins TRBV19 to TRBJ1-5; 11 nucleotides match TRBD1. V lost 4 bases to trimming and J lost 4 bases; unmatched junction nucleotides: 9. This CDR3 comprises 17 residues. Germline assignment: CDR1 LNHDA and CDR2 SQIVND (reference sequence). In nucleotides, the CDR3 is TGTGCCAGTAGTAGAGGACAGGGGGCTAAAGTTAATCAGCCCCAGCATTTT. This translates into CASSRGQGAKVNQPQHF. Looking up the rest from reference TRBV19 and TRBJ1-5 gives the full variable domain: DGGITQSPKYLFRKEGQNVTLSCEQNLNHDAMYWYRQDPGQGLRLIYYSQIVNDFQKGDIAEGYSVSREKKESFPLTVTSAQKNPTAFYLCASSRGQGAKVNQPQHFGDGTRLSIL.

This clone was observed a single time. The chain couples TRBV6-1 to TRBJ1-2, with 8 bases that match TRBD1. Germline V gene lookup returns CDR1 MNHNS and CDR2 SASEGT. V trimming: 1 base; J trimming: 8 bases; junction bases outside the gene matches: 6. CDR3 size: 14 residues. The CDR3 DNA reads as TGTGCCAGCAGTGAAGGACCAGGGGGCTACGGCTACACCTTC. It translates to CASSEGPGGYGYTF.

This rearrangement joins TRBV4-1 to TRBJ2-7; no clear D gene. V was cut by 4 bases and J by 0 bases, with 16 bases left in between. Germline assignment: CDR1 MGHRA and CDR2 YSYEKL. This CDR3 comprises 16 residues. As DNA, the CDR3 is TGCGCCAGCAGCCCCTTGGAAGTTTGGGGCTCCTACGAGCAGTACTTC. Its protein is CASSPLEVWGSYEQYF.

V usage is TRBV28 and J usage is TRBJ1-2; TRBD1 matches 8 bases. The CDR3 is made up of 14 amino acids. J gave up 0 bases and V 6 bases, and 3 bases lay outside the gene matches. CDR1 MDHEN and CDR2 SYDVKM come from the germline V gene. CDR3 region: CASSPTGANYGYTF. The CDR3 nucleotides read TGTGCCAGCAGCCCGACAGGGGCTAACTATGGCTACACCTTC.

This rearrangement joins TRBV7-9 to TRBJ2-7, with TRBD1 identical over 9 bases. J was trimmed by 3 bases and V by 5 bases; bases with no gene match: 5. Germline assignment: CDR1 SEHNR and CDR2 FQNEAQ (reference sequence). The CDR3 has 14 amino acids. DNA of the CDR3: TGTGCCAGCAGCCACCGGGACAGGGTCTACGAGCAGTACTTC. It encodes CASSHRDRVYEQYF.

The gene calls are TRBV4-3 and TRBJ2-5; perhaps TRBD2 as D (5 bases). This CDR3 is 15 amino acids long. Germline V gene lookup returns CDR1 LGHNA and CDR2 YSLEER. V was clipped by 0 bases and J by 11 bases, with 19 bases between them. The CDR3 DNA follows: TGCGCCAGCAGCCAAGACGCAGGTTTCTCTTGGGAGCAGTACTTC. It specifies CASSQDAGFSWEQYF.

The J gene is TRBJ1-2, the V gene TRBV4-3; TRBD1 aligns across 8 bases. The V gene's germline CDR1 is LGHNA and CDR2 YSLEER. With 4 bases clipped from V and 3 bases from J, the junction kept 7 bases outside the gene matches. There are 15 residues in the CDR3. This chain's CDR3 is CASSRAGQGDYGYTF. The CDR3 nucleotides are TGCGCCAGCAGCCGAGCAGGACAGGGCGACTATGGCTACACCTTC.

This clone was recorded a few times. An end of the junction differs from the germline gene, which may be a read error. The sample holds other DNA sequences that translate to the same CDR3. The V call is TRBV4-1, the J call TRBJ1-1, with D possibly matching TRBD1 (6 bases). Germline-derived CDR1 and CDR2 are MGHRA and YSYEKL. The CDR3 spans 17 residues. In DNA, the CDR3 is TGCGCCAGCAGCCAAGTAGGGGCCCGGGGGCAGGACACTGAAGCTTTCTTC. Protein product: CASSQVGARGQDTEAFF.

The CDR3 coding sequence is TGCGCCAGCAGCTTGGGGTTTTCCGCGGCGGCAGATACGCAGTATTTT. Its translation: CASSLGFSAAADTQYF. This chain links TRBV5-1 with TRBJ2-3; no clear D. This CDR3 spans 16 amino acids. CDR1 and CDR2 (germline): SGHRS, YFSETQ. V dropped 0 bases and J dropped 4 bases, with 15 bases sitting between them.

The rearrangement uses TRBV28 and TRBJ1-2; a possible D gene is TRBD1 (6 bases). Trimming shortened V by 5 bases and J by 4 bases, and 14 bases separated the two germline ends. The length of the CDR3 is 14 residues. Germline V gives CDR1 MDHEN, CDR2 SYDVKM. CDR3 loop: CASSRDKLIYGYTF. CDR3 DNA sequence: TGTGCCAGCAGTCGGGACAAGCTAATCTATGGCTACACCTTC.

This chain joins TRBV18 and TRBJ2-1, with TRBD1 as a possible D gene (5 bases). Trimming removed 3 bases at V and 6 bases at J, with 12 bases between. There are 14 residues in the CDR3. Germline CDR1 KGHSH, CDR2 LQKENI. The chain's CDR3 is CASSPAVQGNEQFF. The CDR3 DNA follows: TGTGCCAGCTCACCCGCCGTCCAGGGCAATGAGCAGTTCTTC.

The chain links TRBV11-2 to TRBJ2-1, with D possibly matching TRBD2 (6 bases). Germline V CDR1 and CDR2: SGHAT, FQNNGV. The ends were cut back, 10 bases at V and 3 bases at J, with 19 bases in the middle. The CDR3 has 15 amino acids. The DNA for the CDR3 is TGTGCCAAGCTTCGGGGGAGCCCAGGCTACAATGAGCAGTTCTTC. The encoded protein is CAKLRGSPGYNEQFF. Combining the CDR3 with reference TRBV11-2 and TRBJ2-1 gives the whole variable domain EAGVAQSPRYKIIEKRQSVAFWCNPISGHATLYWYQQILGQGPKLLIQFQNNGVVDDSQLPKDRFSAERLKGVDSTLKIQPAKLEDSAVYLCAKLRGSPGYNEQFFGPGTRLTVL.

Of note for this clone: The sample contains more than one DNA sequence encoding this CDR3. The J gene is TRBJ2-7, the V gene TRBV10-2; 14 bases map to TRBD2. Trimming cost V 6 bases and J 3 bases; bases outside gene matches: 1. The length of the CDR3 is 14 residues. The germline V gene has CDR1 WSHSY and CDR2 SAAADI. CDR3 residues: CASRGTSGSYEQYF. Written as DNA, the CDR3 is TGCGCCAGCAGAGGGACTAGCGGGAGCTACGAGCAGTACTTC.

Remarks on this clone: In the same sample, other DNA sequences code for this CDR3. The genes are TRBV11-2 and TRBJ1-1; TRBD1 agrees at 8 bases. Germline CDR1 reads SGHAT; CDR2 reads FQNNGV. Trimming removed 6 bases from V and 5 bases from J; junction bases left unmatched: 2. This CDR3 is built from 12 residues. CDR3 in DNA: TGTGCCAGCAGTACAGGGGGTACTGAAGCTTTCTTT. Residues: CASSTGGTEAFF. The full variable domain, with the rest looked up from reference TRBV11-2 and TRBJ1-1, is EAGVAQSPRYKIIEKRQSVAFWCNPISGHATLYWYQQILGQGPKLLIQFQNNGVVDDSQLPKDRFSAERLKGVDSTLKIQPAKLEDSAVYLCASSTGGTEAFFGQGTRLTVV.

The CDR3 region has the DNA TGCGCCAGCAGCGTGGACGGTCGGGGAGAGACCCAGTACTTC. This codes for CASSVDGRGETQYF. This chain joins TRBV5-1 and TRBJ2-5, with D perhaps matching TRBD2 (5 bases). Trimming removed 4 bases at V and 4 bases at J, with 14 bases between. The CDR3 length is 14 residues. The V gene's germline CDR1 is SGHRS and CDR2 YFSETQ.